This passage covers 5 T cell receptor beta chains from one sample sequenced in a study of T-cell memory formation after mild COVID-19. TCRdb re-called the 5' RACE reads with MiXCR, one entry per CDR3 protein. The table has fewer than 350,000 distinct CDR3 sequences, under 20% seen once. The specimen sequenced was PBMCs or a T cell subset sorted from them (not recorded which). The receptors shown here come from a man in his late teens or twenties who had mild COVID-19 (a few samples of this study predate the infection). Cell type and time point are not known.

The CDR3 nucleotides read TGTGCCAGCAGCTTTGAGTCCTATTTGCAGTATTTT. Residues: CASSFESYLQYF. The chain couples TRBV7-6 to TRBJ2-3, with D unresolved. Germline CDR1 SGHVS, CDR2 FNYEAQ. Trimming removed 3 bases from V and 11 bases from J, with 12 bases in between. This CDR3 is built from 12 residues.

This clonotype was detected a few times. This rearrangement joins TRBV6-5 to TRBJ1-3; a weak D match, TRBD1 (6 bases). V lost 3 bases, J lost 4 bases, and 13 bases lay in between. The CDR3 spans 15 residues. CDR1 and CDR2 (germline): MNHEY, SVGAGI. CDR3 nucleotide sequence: TGTGCCAGCAGTTATGGGGGCCTTACCGGAAACACCATATATTTT. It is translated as CASSYGGLTGNTIYF.

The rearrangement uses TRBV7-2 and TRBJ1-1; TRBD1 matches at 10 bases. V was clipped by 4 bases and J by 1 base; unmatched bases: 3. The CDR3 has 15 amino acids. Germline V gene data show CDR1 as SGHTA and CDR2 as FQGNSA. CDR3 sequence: CASSSRTGGNTEAFF. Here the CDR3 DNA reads TGTGCCAGCAGCTCCCGGACAGGGGGGAACACTGAAGCTTTCTTT.

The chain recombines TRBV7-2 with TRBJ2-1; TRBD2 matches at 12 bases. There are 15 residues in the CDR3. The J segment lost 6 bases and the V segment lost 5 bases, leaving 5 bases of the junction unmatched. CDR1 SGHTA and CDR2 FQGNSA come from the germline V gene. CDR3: CASSPGLAGFNEQFF. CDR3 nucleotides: TGTGCCAGCAGCCCTGGACTAGCGGGATTCAATGAGCAGTTCTTC. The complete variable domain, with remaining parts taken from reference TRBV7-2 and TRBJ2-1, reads GAGVSQSPSNKVTEKGKDVELRCDPISGHTALYWYRQSLGQGLEFLIYFQGNSAPDKSGLPSDRFSAERTGGSVSTLTIQRTQQEDSAVYLCASSPGLAGFNEQFFGPGTRLTVL.

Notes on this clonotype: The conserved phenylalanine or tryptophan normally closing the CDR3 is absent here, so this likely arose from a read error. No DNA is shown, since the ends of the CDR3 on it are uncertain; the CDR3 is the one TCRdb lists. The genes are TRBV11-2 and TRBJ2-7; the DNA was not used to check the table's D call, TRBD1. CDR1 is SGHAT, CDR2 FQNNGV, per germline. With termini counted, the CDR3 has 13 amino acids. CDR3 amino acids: CASSLVAGTGFGY.